These 2 T cell receptor beta chains were sequenced from one sample in a study of STAT5B mutations in CD4+ large granular lymphocyte leukemia. The data were produced by immunoSEQ multiplex PCR, yet TCRdb's version contains in-frame clones alone and is incomplete. Seen here are under 7,500 clones, less than 80% observed once, and the top ten hold less than 2%. The sequencing sample was made of PBMCs. Receptors originate from a woman between 65 and 79 years old with CD4+ T-cell large granular lymphocyte leukemia.

This chain uses TRBV5-6 with TRBJ1-5, with D possibly TRBD1 on 6 matching bases. The CDR3 is 15 amino acids. Germline V lookup: CDR1 SGHDT, CDR2 YYEEEE. Trimming removed 4 bases at V and 5 bases at J, with 16 bases between. CDR3 sequence: CASSGFRDTHQPQHF. The CDR3 bases are TGTGCCAGCAGCGGGTTTCGGGACACCCATCAGCCCCAGCATTTT.

V usage is TRBV11-3 and J usage is TRBJ2-7; perhaps TRBD1 as D (5 bases). The CDR3 is made up of 13 amino acids. V dropped 5 bases and J dropped 3 bases, with 11 bases sitting between them. Germline CDR1 and CDR2: SGHNT and YENEEA. DNA of the CDR3: TGTGCCAGCAGCCGCCTTCAGGGCTACGAGCAGTACTTC. Protein: CASSRLQGYEQYF.